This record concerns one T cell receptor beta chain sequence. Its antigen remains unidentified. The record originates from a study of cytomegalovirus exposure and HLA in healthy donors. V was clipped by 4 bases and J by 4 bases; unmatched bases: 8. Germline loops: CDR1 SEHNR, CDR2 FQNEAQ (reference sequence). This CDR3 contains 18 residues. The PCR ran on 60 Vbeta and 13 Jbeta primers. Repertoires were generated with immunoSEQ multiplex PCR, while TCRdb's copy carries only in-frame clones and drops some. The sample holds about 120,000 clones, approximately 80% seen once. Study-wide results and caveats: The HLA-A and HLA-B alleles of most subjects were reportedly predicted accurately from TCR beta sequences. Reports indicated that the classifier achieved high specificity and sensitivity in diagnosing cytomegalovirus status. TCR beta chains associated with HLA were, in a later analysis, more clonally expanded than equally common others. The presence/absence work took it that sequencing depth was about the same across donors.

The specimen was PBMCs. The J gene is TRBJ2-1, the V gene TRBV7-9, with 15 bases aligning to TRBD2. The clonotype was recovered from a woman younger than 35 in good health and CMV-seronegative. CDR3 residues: CASSSWTSGRGGYNEQFF. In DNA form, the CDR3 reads TGTGCCAGCAGCTCATGGACTAGCGGGAGGGGAGGGTACAATGAGCAGTTCTTC.